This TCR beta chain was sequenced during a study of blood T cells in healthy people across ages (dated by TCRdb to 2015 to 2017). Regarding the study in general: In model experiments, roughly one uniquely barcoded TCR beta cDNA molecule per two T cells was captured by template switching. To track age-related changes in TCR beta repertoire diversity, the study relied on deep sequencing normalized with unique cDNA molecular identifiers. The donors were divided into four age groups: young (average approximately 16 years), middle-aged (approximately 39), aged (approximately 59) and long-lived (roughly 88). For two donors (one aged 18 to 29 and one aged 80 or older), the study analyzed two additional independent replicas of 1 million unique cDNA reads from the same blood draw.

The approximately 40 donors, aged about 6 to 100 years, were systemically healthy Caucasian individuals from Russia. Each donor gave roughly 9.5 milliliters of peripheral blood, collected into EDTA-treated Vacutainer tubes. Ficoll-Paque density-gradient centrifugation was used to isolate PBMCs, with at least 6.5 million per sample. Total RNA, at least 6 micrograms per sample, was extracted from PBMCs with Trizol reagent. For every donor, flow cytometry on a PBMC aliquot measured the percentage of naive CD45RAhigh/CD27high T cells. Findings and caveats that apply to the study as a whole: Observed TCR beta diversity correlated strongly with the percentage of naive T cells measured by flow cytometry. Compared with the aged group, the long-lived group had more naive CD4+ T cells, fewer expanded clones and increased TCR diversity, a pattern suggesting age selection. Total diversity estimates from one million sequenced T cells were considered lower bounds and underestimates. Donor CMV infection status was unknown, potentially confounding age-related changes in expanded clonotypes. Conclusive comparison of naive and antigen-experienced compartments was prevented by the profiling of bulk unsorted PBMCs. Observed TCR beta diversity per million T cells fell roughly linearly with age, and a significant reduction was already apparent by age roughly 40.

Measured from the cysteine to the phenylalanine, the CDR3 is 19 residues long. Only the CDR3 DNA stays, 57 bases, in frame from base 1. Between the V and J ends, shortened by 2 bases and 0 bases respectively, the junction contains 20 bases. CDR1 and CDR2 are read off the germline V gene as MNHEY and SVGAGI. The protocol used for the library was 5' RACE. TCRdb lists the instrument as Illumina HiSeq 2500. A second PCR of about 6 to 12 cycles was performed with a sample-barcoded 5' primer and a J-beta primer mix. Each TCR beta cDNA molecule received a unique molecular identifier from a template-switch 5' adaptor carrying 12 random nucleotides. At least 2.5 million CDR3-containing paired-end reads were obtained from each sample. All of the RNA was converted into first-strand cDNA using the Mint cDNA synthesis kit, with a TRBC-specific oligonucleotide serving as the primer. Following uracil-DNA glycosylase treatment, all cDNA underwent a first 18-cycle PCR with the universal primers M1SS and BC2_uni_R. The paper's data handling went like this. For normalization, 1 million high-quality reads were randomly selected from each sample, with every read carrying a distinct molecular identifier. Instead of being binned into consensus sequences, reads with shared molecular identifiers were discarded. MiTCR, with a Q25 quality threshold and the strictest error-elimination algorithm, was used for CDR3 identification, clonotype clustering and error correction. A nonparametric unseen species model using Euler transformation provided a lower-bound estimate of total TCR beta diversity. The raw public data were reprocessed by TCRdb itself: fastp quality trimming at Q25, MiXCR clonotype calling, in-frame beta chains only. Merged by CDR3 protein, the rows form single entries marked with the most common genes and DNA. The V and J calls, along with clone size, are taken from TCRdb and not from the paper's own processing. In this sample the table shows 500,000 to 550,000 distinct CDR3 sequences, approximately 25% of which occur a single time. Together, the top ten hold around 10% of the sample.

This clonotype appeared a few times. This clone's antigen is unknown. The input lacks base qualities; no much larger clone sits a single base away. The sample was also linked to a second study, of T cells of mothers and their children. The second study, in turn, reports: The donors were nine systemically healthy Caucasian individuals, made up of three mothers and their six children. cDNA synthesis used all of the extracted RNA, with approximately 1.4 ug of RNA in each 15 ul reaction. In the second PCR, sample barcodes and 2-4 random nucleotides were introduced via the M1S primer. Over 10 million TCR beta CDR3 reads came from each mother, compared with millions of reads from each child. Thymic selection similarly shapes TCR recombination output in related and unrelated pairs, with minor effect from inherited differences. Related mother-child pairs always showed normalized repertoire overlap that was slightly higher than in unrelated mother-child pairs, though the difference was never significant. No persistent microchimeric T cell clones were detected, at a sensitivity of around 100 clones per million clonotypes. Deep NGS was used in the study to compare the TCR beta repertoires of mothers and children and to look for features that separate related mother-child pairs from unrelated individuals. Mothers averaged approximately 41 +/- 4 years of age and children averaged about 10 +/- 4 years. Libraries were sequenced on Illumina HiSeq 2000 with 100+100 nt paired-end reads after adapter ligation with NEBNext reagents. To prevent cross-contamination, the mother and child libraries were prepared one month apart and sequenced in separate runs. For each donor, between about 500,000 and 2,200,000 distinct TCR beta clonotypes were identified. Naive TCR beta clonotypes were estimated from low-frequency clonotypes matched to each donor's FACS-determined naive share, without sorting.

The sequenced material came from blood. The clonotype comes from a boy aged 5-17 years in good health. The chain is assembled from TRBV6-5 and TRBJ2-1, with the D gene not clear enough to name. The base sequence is TGTGCCAGCAGTTACAAGCACTGGGCAGACGCCAGCTCCTACAATGAGCAGTTCTTC. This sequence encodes CASSYKHWADASSYNEQFF.